One T cell receptor beta chain is described in this entry. Profiling relied on immunoSEQ multiplex PCR, and the TCRdb table lists in-frame clones only, not all of them. The table includes more than 250,000 clones, 87% detected once. The source of the sample is a study of blood T cell repertoires in COVID-19. Across the study: T cells, B-cell-depleted T cells, or PBMCs provided the cDNA or gDNA that served as material.

The sample comprised peripheral blood. The TCR comes from a man over 45 with active or convalescent COVID-19.

The CDR3 protein is CASSSTGGETQYF. CDR3 coding DNA: TGTGCCAGCAGCTCGACAGGGGGAGAGACCCAGTACTTC. V and J are TRBV7-2 and TRBJ2-5; 9 bases agree with TRBD1. This CDR3 has 13 residues. Losses at the gene ends were 4 bases for V and 4 bases for J; bases not matched to a gene: 1. Germline V gives CDR1 SGHTA, CDR2 FQGNSA.